The T cell receptor (beta chain) described here comes from a study of blood T cells in healthy people across ages. Study context: T cells yielded about one barcoded beta molecule per two cells through template switching. Study findings and constraints: Unsorted PBMCs blocked a conclusive comparison of naive and antigen-experienced cells. Age advanced and TCR beta diversity per million T cells fell, roughly linearly.

The donors, healthy Caucasians from Russia, were aged 6 to 90. This clonotype was seen only a few times. The antigen is undetermined. Primed by a sample-barcoded 5' primer and a J-beta primer mix, a second PCR proceeded for 7 to 11 cycles. Each CDR3 protein is one row after TCRdb ran MiXCR on the 5' RACE reads. The sample lists 1,300,000 or so distinct CDR3 sequences; 45% to 70% were seen once. V lost 4 bases and J lost 4, with 19 bases in between. The CDR3 runs 16 residues. Germline CDR1 reads SEHNR; CDR2 reads FQNEAQ (reference sequence). This rearrangement joins TRBV7-9 to TRBJ1-1, with D perhaps matching TRBD1 (5 bases). This sequence was found in a man aged 18 to 29 in good health. Sample: blood. The CDR3 here is CASSSNQAGFSTEAFF. CDR3 DNA sequence: TGTGCCAGCAGCTCGAACCAGGCAGGGTTTAGCACTGAAGCTTTCTTT.